The text below deals with one T cell receptor (beta chain). The CDR3 is made up of 13 amino acids. In TCRdb, the 5' RACE reads were re-called with MiXCR into one record per CDR3 protein. The repertoire consists of nearly 55,000 distinct CDR3 sequences, with approximately 25% occurring once and the leading ten covering 2.5% to 3.5%. The TCR sequence derives from a female donor with breast cancer. Sequencing input: tumor-infiltrating naive CD4+ T cells sorted from the breast tumor. The subset is: naive CD4+ T cells, CD4+CD45RA+CD25-. The gene calls are TRBV21-1 and TRBJ2-7; TRBD1 reflects the table's D call only, with no check against the DNA. TRBV21-1 counts as a pseudogene. For the CDR3, the DNA is TGTGCCAGCAGACCCGGACAGTCCTACGAGCAGTACTTC. Translating it yields CASRPGQSYEQYF.